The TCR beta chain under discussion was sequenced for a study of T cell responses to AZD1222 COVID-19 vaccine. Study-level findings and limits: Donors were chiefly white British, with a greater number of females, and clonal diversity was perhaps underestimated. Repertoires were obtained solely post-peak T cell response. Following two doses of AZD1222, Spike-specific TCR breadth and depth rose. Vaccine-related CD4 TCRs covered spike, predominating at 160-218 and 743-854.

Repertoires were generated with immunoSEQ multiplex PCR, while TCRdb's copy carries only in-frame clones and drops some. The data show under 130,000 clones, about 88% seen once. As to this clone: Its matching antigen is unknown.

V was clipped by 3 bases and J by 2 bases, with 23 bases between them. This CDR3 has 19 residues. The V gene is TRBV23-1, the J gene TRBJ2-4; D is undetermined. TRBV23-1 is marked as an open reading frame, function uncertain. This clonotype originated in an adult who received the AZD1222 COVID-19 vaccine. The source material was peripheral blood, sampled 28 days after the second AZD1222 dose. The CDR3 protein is CASSQTRPALILTKNIQYF. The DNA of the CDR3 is TGCGCCAGCAGTCAGACCCGACCTGCATTAATCTTAACCAAAAACATTCAGTACTTC.